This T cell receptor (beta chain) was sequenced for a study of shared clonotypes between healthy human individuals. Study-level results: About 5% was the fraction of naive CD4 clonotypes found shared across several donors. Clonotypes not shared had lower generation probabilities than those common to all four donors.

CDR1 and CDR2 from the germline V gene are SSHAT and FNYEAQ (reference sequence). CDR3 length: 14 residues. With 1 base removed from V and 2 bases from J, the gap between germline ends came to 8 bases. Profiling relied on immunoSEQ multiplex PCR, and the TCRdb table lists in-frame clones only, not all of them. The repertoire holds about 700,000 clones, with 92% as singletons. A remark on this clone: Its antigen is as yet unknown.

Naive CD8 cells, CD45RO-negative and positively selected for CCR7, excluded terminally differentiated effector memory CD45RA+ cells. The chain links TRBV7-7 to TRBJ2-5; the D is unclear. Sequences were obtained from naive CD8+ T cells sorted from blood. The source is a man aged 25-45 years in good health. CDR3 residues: CASSLGFRQETQYF. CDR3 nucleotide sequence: TGTGCCAGCAGCTTAGGGTTCCGGCAAGAGACCCAGTACTTC.